These 16 T cell receptor beta chains originate from one sample sequenced in a study of identical twins. In TCRdb, the 5' RACE reads were re-called with MiXCR into one record per CDR3 protein. Of around 500,000 distinct CDR3 sequences listed, approximately 15% are singletons. This same sample was also part of a study on yellow fever vaccine responses in identical twins.

Input material: CD4+ T cells sorted from blood. Source of these receptors: a woman in her late teens or twenties in good health.

This clonotype was seen more than once but under ten times. The V call is TRBV11-1, the J call TRBJ2-4; TRBD1 matches 12 bases. Germline V CDR1 and CDR2: SGHAT, FQDESV (reference sequence). This CDR3 region has 18 residues. V trimming: 5 bases; J trimming: 3 bases; junction bases outside the gene matches: 11. Written as DNA, the CDR3 is TGTGCCAGCAGCCCGTTCCCCGGGACAGGGGGCGTCAAAAACATTCAGTACTTC. Amino acid sequence: CASSPFPGTGGVKNIQYF.

In its sample, this clonotype was seen a few times. This chain joins TRBV3-1 and TRBJ2-7, with D possibly TRBD1 on 6 matching bases. V lost 6 bases to trimming and J lost 7 bases, with 22 bases between them. The CDR3 is 15 amino acids. CDR1 LGHDT and CDR2 YNNKEL come from the germline V gene (reference sequence). In DNA form, the CDR3 reads TGTGCCAGCAGGGCAGCCGGGACAAAGCTACGGGAGCAGTACTTC. Its protein product is CASRAAGTKLREQYF.

The rearrangement uses TRBV4-2 and TRBJ2-5, with 9 bases that match TRBD1. Germline CDR1 is LGHNA and CDR2 is YNFKEQ. J was trimmed by 6 bases and V by 0 bases; bases with no gene match: 8. The CDR3 sequence is 16 residues long. The CDR3 DNA sequence: TGTGCCAGCAGCCAAGATACGGGACAGGGAACACAGACCCAGTACTTC. Its translation is CASSQDTGQGTQTQYF.

The sample holds many counts of this clonotype. The chain links TRBV5-1 to TRBJ1-1; TRBD1 aligns across 9 bases. The CDR3 totals 14 residues. V lost 2 bases to trimming and J lost 1 base; unmatched junction nucleotides: 0. Germline V gene sequence: CDR1 SGHRS, CDR2 YFSETQ. CDR3 residues: CASSLQGANTEAFF. The DNA for the CDR3 is TGCGCCAGCAGCTTACAGGGGGCGAACACTGAAGCTTTCTTT. Complete variable domain (other parts from reference TRBV5-1 and TRBJ1-1): KAGVTQTPRYLIKTRGQQVTLSCSPISGHRSVSWYQQTPGQGLQFLFEYFSETQRNKGNFPGRFSGRQFSNSRSEMNVSTLELGDSALYLCASSLQGANTEAFFGQGTRLTVV.

A few counts support this clonotype. CDR3: CASSLAKALFHEQYF. DNA for the CDR3: TGTGCCAGCAGCTTAGCAAAAGCTTTATTCCACGAGCAGTACTTC. The genes are TRBV7-2 and TRBJ2-7; no clear D gene. Germline V CDR1 and CDR2: SGHTA, FQGNSA. Deletions cut 0 bases from V and 5 bases from J, with 14 bases between. The CDR3 is 15 amino acids. Supplemented by reference TRBV7-2 and TRBJ2-7, the full variable domain reads GAGVSQSPSNKVTEKGKDVELRCDPISGHTALYWYRQSLGQGLEFLIYFQGNSAPDKSGLPSDRFSAERTGGSVSTLTIQRTQQEDSAVYLCASSLAKALFHEQYFGPGTRLTVT.

This chain links TRBV27 with TRBJ1-1; TRBD1 matches at 10 bases. V lost 1 base, J lost 11 bases, and 4 bases stayed unmatched. This CDR3 contains 13 residues. The germline gives CDR1 MNHEY, CDR2 SMNVEV (reference sequence). CDR3 protein: CASSLLGTGVAFF. CDR3 sequence (DNA): TGTGCCAGCAGTTTATTGGGGACAGGGGTGGCTTTCTTT.

This sequence joins TRBV7-2 and TRBJ1-5; a possible D gene is TRBD1 (5 bases). CDR3 length equals 17 residues. Germline loops: CDR1 SGHTA, CDR2 FQGNSA. V was shortened by 1 base and J by 4 bases, with 17 bases between the two germline ends. CDR3 sequence (DNA): TGTGCCAGCAGCTTAGTGGCCGGACCAGGGCTTAATCAGCCCCAGCATTTT. It yields the protein CASSLVAGPGLNQPQHF.

This clonotype appeared a few times. This chain joins TRBV20-1 and TRBJ2-7; 9 positions agree with TRBD1. Per germline, CDR1 DFQATT and CDR2 SNEGSKA (reference sequence). Trimming took 7 bases from V and 2 from J; bases not matched to a gene: 9. This CDR3 has 14 amino acids. CDR3 residues: CSVGSGTGTYEQYF. The CDR3 nucleotides are TGCAGTGTTGGTAGTGGGACAGGGACCTACGAGCAGTACTTC.

The J gene is TRBJ2-1, the V gene TRBV14; 8 bases line up with TRBD2. The CDR3 spans 17 residues. CDR1 SGHDN and CDR2 FVKESK come from the germline V gene. J lost 5 bases, V lost 1 base, and 10 bases had no gene match. The CDR3 reads CASSQGKLAGGNNEQFF. DNA for the CDR3: TGTGCCAGCAGCCAAGGCAAACTGGCGGGGGGAAACAATGAGCAGTTCTTC.

This clonotype was counted a few times. The J gene is TRBJ2-1, the V gene TRBV7-2; 9 nucleotides align to TRBD2. The germline CDR1 and CDR2 sequences are SGHTA and FQGNSA. The CDR3 has 16 residues. V dropped 1 base and J dropped 6; count of bases not matched to a gene: 7. The CDR3 DNA reads TGTGCCAGCAGCTTAGTAGGGCGCGGGAGGGGCAATGAGCAGTTCTTC. Translated: CASSLVGRGRGNEQFF.

The chain employs TRBV4-2 and TRBJ2-2; D is ambiguous. Between the trimmed V and J ends, which lost 4 bases and 0 bases, there was a span of 9 bases. Germline CDR1 is LGHNA and CDR2 is YNFKEQ. The CDR3 has 15 residues. CDR3 amino acids: CASSRPGANTGELFF. The CDR3 bases are TGTGCCAGCAGCCGTCCGGGTGCGAACACCGGGGAGCTGTTTTTT.

V gene TRBV20-1 combines with J gene TRBJ2-2, with D hard to call. Deletions cut 2 bases from V and 2 bases from J, with 6 bases between. This CDR3 is built from 13 residues. Per germline, CDR1 DFQATT and CDR2 SNEGSKA (reference sequence). CDR3 nucleotides: TGCAGTGCTAGACTAGTAAACACCGGGGAGCTGTTTTTT. As protein: CSARLVNTGELFF.

This clonotype was found a few times. This chain links TRBV19 with TRBJ2-5; D not certain. V was cut by 3 bases and J by 3 bases, with 11 bases left in between. The CDR3 has 14 residues. Germline lookup yields CDR1 LNHDA and CDR2 SQIVND (reference sequence). CDR3 in amino acids: CASSMAGLEETQYF. CDR3 bases: TGTGCCAGTAGTATGGCTGGGCTCGAAGAGACCCAGTACTTC.

The CDR3 reads CASSYDPGGRREQYF. The CDR3 nucleotides read TGCGCCAGCAGCTACGATCCGGGGGGGAGAAGGGAGCAGTACTTC. The rearrangement uses TRBV5-1 and TRBJ2-7; 8 bases fit TRBD2. The germline V gene encodes CDR1 SGHRS and CDR2 YFSETQ. With V trimmed by 3 bases and J by 7 bases, 12 bases remained unmatched. The length of the CDR3 is 15 residues.

V usage is TRBV12-3 or TRBV12-4 and J usage is TRBJ2-1, with 10 bases that match TRBD2. V shed 4 bases and J 5 bases; nucleotides not matched to a gene: 5. This CDR3 region has 15 residues. CDR3 bases: TGTGCCAGCAGTTCTAGCGGGAGTTTTCACAATGAGCAGTTCTTC. Residues: CASSSSGSFHNEQFF.

The CDR3 coding sequence is TGTGCCAGCAGCTTGGGCGGGAGCCGGAGCACAGATACGCAGTATTTT. Encoded protein: CASSLGGSRSTDTQYF. This chain links TRBV11-2 with TRBJ2-3; 7 nucleotides match TRBD2. CDR1 and CDR2 (germline): SGHAT, FQNNGV. V lost 3 bases to trimming and J lost 0 bases; unmatched junction nucleotides: 6. CDR3 length equals 16 residues.